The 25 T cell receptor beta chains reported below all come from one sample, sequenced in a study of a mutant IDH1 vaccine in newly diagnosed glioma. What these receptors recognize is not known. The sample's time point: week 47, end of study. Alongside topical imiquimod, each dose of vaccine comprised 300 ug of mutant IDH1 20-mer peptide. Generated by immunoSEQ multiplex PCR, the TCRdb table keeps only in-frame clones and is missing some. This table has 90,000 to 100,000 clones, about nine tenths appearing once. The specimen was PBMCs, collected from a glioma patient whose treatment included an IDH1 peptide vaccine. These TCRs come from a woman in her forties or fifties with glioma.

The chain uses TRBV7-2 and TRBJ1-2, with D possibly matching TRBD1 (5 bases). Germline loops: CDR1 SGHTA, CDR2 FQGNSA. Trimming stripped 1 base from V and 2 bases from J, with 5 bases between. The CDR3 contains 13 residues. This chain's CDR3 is CASSLGGNYGYTF. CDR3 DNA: TGTGCCAGCAGCTTAGGGGGGAACTATGGCTACACCTTC.

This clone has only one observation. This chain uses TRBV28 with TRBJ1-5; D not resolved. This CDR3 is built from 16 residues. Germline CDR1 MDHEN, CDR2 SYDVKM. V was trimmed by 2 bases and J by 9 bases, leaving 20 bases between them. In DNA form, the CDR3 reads TGTGCCAGCAGTTTAGGCAGGCACTATCAATCAGGGCCCCAGCATTTT. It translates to CASSLGRHYQSGPQHF.

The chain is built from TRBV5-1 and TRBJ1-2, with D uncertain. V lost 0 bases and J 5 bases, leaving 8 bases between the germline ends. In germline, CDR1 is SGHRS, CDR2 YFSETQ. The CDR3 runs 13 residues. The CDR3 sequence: CASSLEDGYGYTF. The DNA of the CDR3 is TGCGCCAGCAGCTTGGAGGATGGGTATGGCTACACCTTC. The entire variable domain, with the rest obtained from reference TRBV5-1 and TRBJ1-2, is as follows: KAGVTQTPRYLIKTRGQQVTLSCSPISGHRSVSWYQQTPGQGLQFLFEYFSETQRNKGNFPGRFSGRQFSNSRSEMNVSTLELGDSALYLCASSLEDGYGYTFGSGTRLTVV.

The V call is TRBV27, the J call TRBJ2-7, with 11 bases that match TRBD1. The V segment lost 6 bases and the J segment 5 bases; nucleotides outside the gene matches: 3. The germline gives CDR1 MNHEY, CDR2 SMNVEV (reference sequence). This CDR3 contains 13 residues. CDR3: CASRRTGGDEQYF. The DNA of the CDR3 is TGTGCCAGCAGGAGGACAGGGGGCGACGAGCAGTACTTC.

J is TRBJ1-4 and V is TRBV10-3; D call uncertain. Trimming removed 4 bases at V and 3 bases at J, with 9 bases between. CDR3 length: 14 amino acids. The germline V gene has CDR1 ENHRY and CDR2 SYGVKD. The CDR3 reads CAISGAPSNEKLFF. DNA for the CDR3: TGTGCCATCAGTGGAGCCCCATCTAATGAAAAACTGTTTTTT.

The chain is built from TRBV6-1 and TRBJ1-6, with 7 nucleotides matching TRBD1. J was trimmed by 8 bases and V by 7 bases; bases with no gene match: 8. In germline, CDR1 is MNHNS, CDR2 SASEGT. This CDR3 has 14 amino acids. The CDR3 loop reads CASIDRVRDSPLHF. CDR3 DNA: TGTGCCAGCATAGACAGGGTTCGGGATTCACCCCTCCACTTT.

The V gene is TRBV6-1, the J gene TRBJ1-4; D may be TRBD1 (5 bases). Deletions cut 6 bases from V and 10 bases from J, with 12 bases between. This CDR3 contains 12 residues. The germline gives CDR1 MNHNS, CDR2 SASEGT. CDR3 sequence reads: CASSDPGRKLFF. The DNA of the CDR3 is TGTGCCAGCAGCGATCCAGGGAGAAAACTGTTTTTT.

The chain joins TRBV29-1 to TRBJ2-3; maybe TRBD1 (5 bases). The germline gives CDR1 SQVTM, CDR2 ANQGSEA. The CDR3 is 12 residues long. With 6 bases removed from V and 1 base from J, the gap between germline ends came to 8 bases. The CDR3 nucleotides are TGCAGCGTAACAGGCGGCACAGATACGCAGTATTTT. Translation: CSVTGGTDTQYF.

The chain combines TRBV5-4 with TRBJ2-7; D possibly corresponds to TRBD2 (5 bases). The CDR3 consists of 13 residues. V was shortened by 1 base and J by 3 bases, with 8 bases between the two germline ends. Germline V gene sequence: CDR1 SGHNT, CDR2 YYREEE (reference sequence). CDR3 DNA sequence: TGTGCCAGCAGCTTGTTCCGGGACTACGAGCAGTACTTC. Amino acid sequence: CASSLFRDYEQYF.

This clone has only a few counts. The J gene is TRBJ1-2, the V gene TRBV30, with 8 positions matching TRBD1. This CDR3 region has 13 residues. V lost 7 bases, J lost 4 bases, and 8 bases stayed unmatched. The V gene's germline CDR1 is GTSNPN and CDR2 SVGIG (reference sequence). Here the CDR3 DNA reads TGTGCCTTTCAATGGACAGGGCGCTATGGCTACACCTTC. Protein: CAFQWTGRYGYTF.

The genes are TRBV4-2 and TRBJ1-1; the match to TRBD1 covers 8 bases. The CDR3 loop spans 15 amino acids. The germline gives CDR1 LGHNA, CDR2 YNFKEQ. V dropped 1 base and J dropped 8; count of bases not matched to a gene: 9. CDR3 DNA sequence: TGTGCCAGCAGCCAAGGTTCCCAGGGGGCTCGAGAAGCTTTCTTT. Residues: CASSQGSQGAREAFF.

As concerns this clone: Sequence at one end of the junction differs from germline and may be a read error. The CDR3 bases are TGTGCCAGCAGCCCCGGACAGGGTTCGTCCTTGACCTTT. It translates to CASSPGQGSSLTF. The rearrangement links TRBV7-8 to TRBJ1-1, with 8 bases that match TRBD1. Germline V gene lookup returns CDR1 SGHVS and CDR2 FQNEAQ. The CDR3 covers 13 residues.

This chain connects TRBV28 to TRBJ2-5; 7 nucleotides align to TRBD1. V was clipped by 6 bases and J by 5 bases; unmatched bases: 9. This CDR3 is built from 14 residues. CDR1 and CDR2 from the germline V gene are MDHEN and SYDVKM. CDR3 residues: CASSLTGDDETQYF. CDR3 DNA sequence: TGTGCCAGCAGCTTAACAGGGGACGATGAGACCCAGTACTTC.

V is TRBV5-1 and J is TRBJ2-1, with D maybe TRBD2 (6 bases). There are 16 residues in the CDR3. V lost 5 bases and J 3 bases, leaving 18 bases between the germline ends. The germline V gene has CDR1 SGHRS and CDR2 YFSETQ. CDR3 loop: CASSVAGPGGYNEQFF. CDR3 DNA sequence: TGCGCCAGCAGTGTGGCGGGACCTGGGGGCTACAATGAGCAGTTCTTC.

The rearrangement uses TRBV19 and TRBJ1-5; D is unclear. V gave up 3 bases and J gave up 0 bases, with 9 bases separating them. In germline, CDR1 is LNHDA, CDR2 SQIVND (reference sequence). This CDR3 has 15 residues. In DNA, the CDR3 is TGTGCCAGTAGTATCCAGCTATATAGCAATCAGCCCCAGCATTTT. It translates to CASSIQLYSNQPQHF.

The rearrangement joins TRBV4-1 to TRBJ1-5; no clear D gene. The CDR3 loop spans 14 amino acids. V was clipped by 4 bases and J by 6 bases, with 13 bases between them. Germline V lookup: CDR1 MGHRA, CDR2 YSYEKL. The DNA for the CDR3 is TGCGCCAGCAGCCTCTCATGGTCGGGTCAGCCCCAGCATTTT. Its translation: CASSLSWSGQPQHF.

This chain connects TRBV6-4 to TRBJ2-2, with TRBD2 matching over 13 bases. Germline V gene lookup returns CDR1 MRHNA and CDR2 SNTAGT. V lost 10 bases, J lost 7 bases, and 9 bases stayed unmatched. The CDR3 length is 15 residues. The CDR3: CATRTSGRSSGELFF. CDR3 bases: TGTGCCACCAGGACTAGCGGGAGATCTAGCGGGGAGCTGTTTTTT.

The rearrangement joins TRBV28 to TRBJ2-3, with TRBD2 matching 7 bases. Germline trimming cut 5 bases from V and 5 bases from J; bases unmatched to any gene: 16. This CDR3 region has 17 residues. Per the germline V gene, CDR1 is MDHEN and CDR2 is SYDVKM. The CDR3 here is CASSPPAGLEGGDTQYF. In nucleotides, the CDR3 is TGTGCCAGCAGTCCACCCGCTGGACTAGAGGGAGGAGATACGCAGTATTTT.

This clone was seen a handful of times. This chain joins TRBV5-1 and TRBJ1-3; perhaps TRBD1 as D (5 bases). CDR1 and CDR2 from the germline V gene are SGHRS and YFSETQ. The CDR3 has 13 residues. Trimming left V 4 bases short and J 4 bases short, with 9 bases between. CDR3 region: CASSPDIGNTIYF. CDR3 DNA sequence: TGCGCCAGCAGCCCGGACATCGGAAACACCATATATTTT.

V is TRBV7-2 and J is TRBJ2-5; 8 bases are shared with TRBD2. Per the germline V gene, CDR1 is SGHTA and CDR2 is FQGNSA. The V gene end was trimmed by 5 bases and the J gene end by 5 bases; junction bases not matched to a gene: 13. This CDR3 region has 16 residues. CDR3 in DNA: TGTGCCAGCAGCCCCGGGACTAGTCCTTCTGGGGAGACCCAGTACTTC. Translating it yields CASSPGTSPSGETQYF.

The CDR3 reads CASSHKGQPSTDTQYF. The CDR3 nucleotides read TGCGCCAGCAGCCATAAGGGACAACCTAGCACAGATACGCAGTATTTT. This chain connects TRBV4-1 to TRBJ2-3; possibly TRBD1 for D (6 bases). The V and J ends lost 3 bases and 0 bases respectively, with 13 bases between them. Germline-derived CDR1 and CDR2 are MGHRA and YSYEKL. The CDR3 is 16 amino acids.

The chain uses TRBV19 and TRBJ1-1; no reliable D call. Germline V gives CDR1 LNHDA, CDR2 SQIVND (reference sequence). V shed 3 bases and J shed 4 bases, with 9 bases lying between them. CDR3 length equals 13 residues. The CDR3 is CASSMAVFTEAFF. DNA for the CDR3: TGTGCCAGTAGTATGGCTGTGTTCACTGAAGCTTTCTTT.

CDR3 region: CAISEPGHRAQYF. CDR3 nucleotides: TGTGCCATCAGTGAGCCGGGGCACCGAGCGCAGTACTTC. The chain joins TRBV10-3 to TRBJ2-7, with D perhaps given as TRBD1 or TRBD2 (5 bases each). CDR1 is ENHRY, CDR2 SYGVKD, per germline. The CDR3 covers 13 residues. V was shortened by 2 bases and J by 9 bases, with 14 bases between the two germline ends.

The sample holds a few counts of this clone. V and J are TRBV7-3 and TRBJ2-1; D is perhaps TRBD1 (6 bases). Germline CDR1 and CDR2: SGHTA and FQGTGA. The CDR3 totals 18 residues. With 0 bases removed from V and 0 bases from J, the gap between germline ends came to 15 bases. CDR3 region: CASSLTGFLDSSYNEQFF. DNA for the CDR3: TGTGCCAGCAGCTTAACGGGTTTTTTGGACAGCTCCTACAATGAGCAGTTCTTC.

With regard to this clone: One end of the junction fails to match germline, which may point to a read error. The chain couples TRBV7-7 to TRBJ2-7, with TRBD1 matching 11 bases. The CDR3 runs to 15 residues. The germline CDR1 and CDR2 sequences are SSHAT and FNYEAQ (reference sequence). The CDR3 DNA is TGTGCTAGCAGCTCCGGGACAGGGGGCTCCTACGAGCAGTACTTC. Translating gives CASSSGTGGSYEQYF.